What follows are 24 T cell receptor beta chains derived from one specimen sequenced in a study of blood T cell repertoires in COVID-19. Method: immunoSEQ multiplex PCR; TCRdb's copy keeps in-frame clones and lacks some. The data contain around 400,000 clones, around 87% of them singletons. The specimen was peripheral blood. The receptors derive from a woman between 55 and 75 years old with COVID-19, enrolled during active disease.

This clone was counted a few times. CDR3 coding DNA: TGTGCCAGCAGTTTCGGGAGGGCTAATGAAAAACTGTTTTTT. It specifies CASSFGRANEKLFF. The chain uses TRBV2 and TRBJ1-4; D is uncertain. Per germline, CDR1 SNHLY and CDR2 FYNNEI. The V gene lost 5 bases and the J gene lost 3 bases, with 10 bases spanning the gap. CDR3 size: 14 residues.

The V gene is TRBV2, the J gene TRBJ1-2; 9 bases fit TRBD1. CDR1 is SNHLY and CDR2 is FYNNEI in the germline V gene. Unmatched junction bases numbered 23, after V lost 6 bases and J lost 0 bases. This CDR3 has 21 residues. The CDR3 DNA is TGTGCCAGCAGGGGGACAGGGTGGTTTTCGTCTGAAGGCTTGGCTAACTATGGCTACACCTTC. Translation: CASRGTGWFSSEGLANYGYTF.

This clone was observed a few times. This chain joins TRBV11-3 and TRBJ2-1, with 9 bases that match TRBD1. Looked up from germline, CDR1 is SGHNT and CDR2 is YENEEA. The CDR3 has 15 amino acids. With V trimmed by 4 bases and J by 6 bases, 7 bases remained unmatched. CDR3 region: CASSSPRTGVNEQFF. The CDR3 nucleotides read TGTGCCAGCAGCTCCCCTAGGACAGGGGTCAATGAGCAGTTCTTC.

Note on this clone: One junction end disagrees with the germline gene, perhaps due to a read error. The V gene is TRBV5-8, the J gene TRBJ2-3, with TRBD2 as a possible D gene (5 bases). Germline values: CDR1 SGHTS, CDR2 YDEGEE. The CDR3 extends over 12 amino acids. This CDR3 is CANSVGADTQYF. The DNA of the CDR3 is TGTGCCAACAGCGTCGGGGCAGATACGCAGTATTTT.

The chain carries TRBV7-2 and TRBJ1-4; 10 bases align to TRBD1. Germline-derived CDR1 and CDR2 are SGHTA and FQGNSA. V lost 2 bases and J lost 7; bases outside the gene matches: 7. This CDR3 comprises 16 residues. CDR3 DNA: TGTGCCAGCAGCTTATCGCCGGGACAGGGGTCTGAAAAACTGTTTTTT. Translation gives CASSLSPGQGSEKLFF.

The rearrangement joins TRBV7-2 to TRBJ1-2, with 9 bases that match TRBD1. J was trimmed by 5 bases and V by 0 bases; bases with no gene match: 4. This CDR3 is built from 15 residues. CDR1 is SGHTA and CDR2 is FQGNSA in the germline V gene. The CDR3 DNA reads as TGTGCCAGCAGCTTAGCGGTCGGGACAGGGTATGGCTACACCTTC. This encodes CASSLAVGTGYGYTF.

This clone was detected once. The rearrangement links TRBV15 to TRBJ2-1; maybe TRBD2 (6 bases). The CDR3 totals 17 residues. The V end was cut by 3 bases, the J end by 9 bases, with 24 bases between. CDR1 and CDR2 (germline): LNHNV, YYDKDF (reference sequence). CDR3 region: CATSRTLGDLRQTEQFF. The CDR3 coding sequence is TGTGCCACCAGCAGGACTTTGGGGGACTTACGACAGACTGAGCAGTTCTTC.

This clone was seen a single time. For the CDR3, the DNA is TGTGCCATCGGGGCAGGCGATTACGAGCAGTACTTC. Amino acid sequence: CAIGAGDYEQYF. V and J are TRBV10-3 and TRBJ2-7, with D possibly being TRBD1 (5 bases). This CDR3 has 12 amino acids. V shed 8 bases and J shed 4 bases, with 12 bases lying between them. Germline assignment: CDR1 ENHRY and CDR2 SYGVKD.

Only one count was recorded for this clone. The chain is built from TRBV7-6 and TRBJ2-3; possible D gene TRBD2, 7 bases. The CDR3 loop spans 17 amino acids. Deletions cut 1 base from V and 10 bases from J, with 24 bases between. Germline-derived CDR1 and CDR2 are SGHVS and FNYEAQ. CDR3 protein: CASSLERGGPSSNPQYF. In DNA form, the CDR3 reads TGTGCCAGCAGCTTAGAACGCGGGGGCCCGTCCTCGAATCCGCAGTATTTT.

The chain couples TRBV4-2 to TRBJ1-5; TRBD1 matches 8 bases. The germline CDR1 and CDR2 sequences are LGHNA and YNFKEQ. The CDR3 length is 15 residues. J was trimmed by 3 bases and V by 5 bases; bases with no gene match: 6. The CDR3 nucleotides read TGTGCCAGCAGCTTTGGACAGGGCCTCAATCAGCCCCAGCATTTT. This sequence encodes CASSFGQGLNQPQHF.

The CDR3 region is CASSKDRINQPQHF. The CDR3 region has the DNA TGTGCCAGCAGTAAAGACAGGATCAATCAGCCCCAGCATTTT. J is TRBJ1-5 and V is TRBV27; weak D call: TRBD1 (6 bases). Trimming removed 5 bases at V and 3 bases at J, with 11 bases between. The CDR3 covers 14 residues. Germline lookup yields CDR1 MNHEY and CDR2 SMNVEV (reference sequence).

This clone showed up just a few times. This chain joins TRBV29-1 and TRBJ1-2; TRBD1 agrees at 7 bases. With V trimmed by 4 bases and J by 4 bases, 6 bases remained unmatched. This CDR3 spans 13 amino acids. Germline V lookup: CDR1 SQVTM, CDR2 ANQGSEA. The CDR3 sequence: CSVGRAGGYGYTF. The CDR3 DNA sequence: TGCAGCGTTGGTCGCGCAGGGGGCTATGGCTACACCTTC.

This clone was observed once. The V and J genes are TRBV19 and TRBJ2-1, with TRBD1 matching 10 bases. The junction had 7 bases not matched to a gene; V was cut back by 3 bases and J by 2 bases. The CDR3 is 17 amino acids. Per germline, CDR1 LNHDA and CDR2 SQIVND (reference sequence). CDR3 sequence: CASSMRGTGDPYNEQFF. The CDR3 coding sequence is TGTGCCAGTAGTATGAGGGGGACAGGGGATCCCTACAATGAGCAGTTCTTC.

This clone has more than one count but fewer than ten. V is TRBV7-9 and J is TRBJ1-6; no clear D gene. Looked up from germline, CDR1 is SEHNR and CDR2 is FQNEAQ (reference sequence). The CDR3 length is 15 residues. The germline V and J ends were trimmed by 2 bases and 0 bases, with 5 bases remaining between them. As DNA, the CDR3 is TGTGCCAGCAGCTTAACGAGCTCCTATAATTCACCCCTCCACTTT. Translation gives CASSLTSSYNSPLHF.

This chain joins TRBV19 and TRBJ1-5; D gene ambiguous. The length of the CDR3 is 14 residues. V was clipped by 3 bases and J by 3 bases, with 9 bases between them. Germline V gives CDR1 LNHDA, CDR2 SQIVND (reference sequence). The CDR3 sequence: CASSMSMINQPQHF. The CDR3 region has the DNA TGTGCCAGTAGTATGAGCATGATCAATCAGCCCCAGCATTTT.

This sequence joins TRBV6-6 and TRBJ2-7, with D perhaps matching TRBD2 (5 bases). Deletions cut 6 bases from V and 1 base from J, with 13 bases between. Germline lookup yields CDR1 MNHNY and CDR2 SVGAGI (reference sequence). This CDR3 region has 14 residues. The CDR3 here is CASSLTRASYEQYF. The CDR3 DNA reads TGTGCCAGCAGCCTAACGCGGGCATCCTACGAGCAGTACTTC.

This clone was recorded once. The CDR3 spells CASSLGGTALENYGYTF. CDR3 bases: TGTGCCAGCAGCTTGGGTGGGACAGCTCTTGAGAACTATGGCTACACCTTC. V usage is TRBV7-9 and J usage is TRBJ1-2, with 7 positions matching TRBD1. Germline-derived CDR1 and CDR2 are SEHNR and FQNEAQ (reference sequence). The CDR3 spans 17 residues. V lost 3 bases and J lost 2; bases outside the gene matches: 12.

Notes on this clone: In the same sample, other DNA sequences code for this CDR3. The J gene is TRBJ1-2, the V gene TRBV28; D uncertain. V shed 6 bases and J shed 4 bases, with 9 bases lying between them. The germline gives CDR1 MDHEN, CDR2 SYDVKM. This CDR3 region has 12 residues. The CDR3 loop is CASSPPGYGYTF. CDR3 DNA: TGTGCCAGCAGCCCCCCCGGCTATGGCTACACCTTC.

This chain joins TRBV5-1 and TRBJ2-7, with D perhaps TRBD1 (6 bases). Germline V lookup: CDR1 SGHRS, CDR2 YFSETQ. The V end was cut by 4 bases, the J end by 3 bases, with 8 bases between. This CDR3 region has 12 residues. The CDR3 sequence: CASSADSYEQYF. The CDR3 nucleotides read TGCGCCAGCAGCGCGGACAGCTACGAGCAGTACTTC.

The gene calls are TRBV5-1 and TRBJ1-1; 11 bases map to TRBD1. This CDR3 spans 17 amino acids. Germline assignment: CDR1 SGHRS and CDR2 YFSETQ. V gave up 3 bases and J gave up 3 bases; unmatched junction bases: 10. In nucleotides, the CDR3 is TGCGCCAGCAGCTCCAGGACAGGGGGCCTCGGCTACACTGAAGCTTTCTTT. This sequence encodes CASSSRTGGLGYTEAFF.

The chain couples TRBV20-1 to TRBJ1-1; the D gene is possibly TRBD1 (6 bases). V gave up 3 bases and J gave up 3 bases, with 11 bases separating them. Germline-derived CDR1 and CDR2 are DFQATT and SNEGSKA (reference sequence). This CDR3 is built from 13 residues. This CDR3 reads CSASGGEYTEAFF. The CDR3 region has the DNA TGCAGTGCTAGTGGGGGCGAATACACTGAAGCTTTCTTT.

In its sample, this clone was seen once. This CDR3 reads CASSQDNLGGNTIYF. CDR3 bases: TGTGCCAGCAGCCAAGATAACCTCGGTGGAAACACCATATATTTT. The chain uses TRBV3-1 (or the pseudogene TRBV3-2) and TRBJ1-3; D is unclear. The CDR3 runs to 15 residues. V shed 0 bases and J shed 3 bases, with 9 bases lying between them. Looked up from germline, CDR1 is LGHDT and CDR2 is YNNKEL (reference sequence).

In nucleotides, the CDR3 is TGTGCCACCAGCAGAGATCCCCCAGGTTTCAGCTCTGGAAACACCATATATTTT. It translates to CATSRDPPGFSSGNTIYF. V gene TRBV15 combines with J gene TRBJ1-3; D is ambiguous. Germline-derived CDR1 and CDR2 are LNHNV and YYDKDF (reference sequence). The CDR3 spans 18 residues. The V end lost 0 bases, the J end lost 0 bases, and 15 bases lay between the germline ends.

This chain joins TRBV3-1 (or the pseudogene TRBV3-2) and TRBJ1-6; maybe TRBD1 (6 bases). CDR3 length equals 14 residues. V was pared by 5 bases and J by 7 bases, with 12 bases between. Germline values: CDR1 LGHDT, CDR2 YNNKEL (reference sequence). In nucleotides, the CDR3 is TGTGCCAGCAGCTTCCGGACAGACAATTCACCCCTCCACTTT. Protein sequence: CASSFRTDNSPLHF.